The 30 T cell receptor beta chains presented below share a single source sample, sequenced in a study of T cells in Graves' hyperthyroidism and ophthalmopathy. Amplification yielded TCR beta CDR3 regions, with RNA transcripts as the source. Carried out on the TCR CDR3, a first-round RT-PCR used the HTBI primer set. TCRdb re-analysed the multiplex PCR reads in MiXCR, keeping a single row per CDR3 protein. The sample contains fewer than 500,000 distinct CDR3 sequences, roughly 12% of which appear only once. The sequenced sample was blood. The receptors shown here come from a man in his thirties or forties with Graves' hyperthyroidism that later progressed to Graves' ophthalmopathy.

This clonotype was counted ten times or more. The V gene is TRBV13, the J gene TRBJ2-2; 7 nucleotides match TRBD1. There are 14 residues in the CDR3. CDR1 is PRHDT and CDR2 is FYEKMQ in the germline V gene (reference sequence). V trimming: 5 bases; J trimming: 5 bases; junction bases outside the gene matches: 5. CDR3 loop: CASSAQQGTGELFF. The CDR3 bases are TGTGCCAGCAGCGCGCAACAGGGGACCGGGGAGCTGTTTTTT.

In the case of this clonotype: A much larger clonotype is one base distant, so this may be a read error. The V and J genes are TRBV13 and TRBJ2-7, with 12 bases fitting TRBD2. There are 15 residues in the CDR3. Germline-derived CDR1 and CDR2 are PRHDT and FYEKMQ (reference sequence). The V segment lost 5 bases and the J segment 3 bases; nucleotides outside the gene matches: 5. The CDR3 coding sequence is TGTGCCAGCAGCATGAGACTAGCGGGGGTCTACGAGCAGTACTTC. Translation gives CASSMRLAGVYEQYF.

This clonotype has a count of ten or more. The chain uses TRBV12-5 and TRBJ2-1; unclear D gene. CDR1 and CDR2 from the germline V gene are LGHNT and FRNRAP. V shed 1 base and J shed 3 bases, with 1 base lying between them. The CDR3 runs 12 residues. The CDR3 reads CASGLDYNEQFF. CDR3 nucleotides: TGTGCTAGTGGTTTGGACTACAATGAGCAGTTCTTC.

This clonotype was found many times. This CDR3 is CASSTDQNTEAFF. CDR3 coding DNA: TGTGCCAGCTCGACAGACCAGAACACTGAAGCTTTCTTT. The V gene is TRBV28, the J gene TRBJ1-1; perhaps TRBD1 as D (5 bases). CDR1 and CDR2 from the germline V gene are MDHEN and SYDVKM. This CDR3 region has 13 residues. V was trimmed by 8 bases and J by 1 base, leaving 11 bases between them.

At least ten counts were recorded for this clonotype. The J gene is TRBJ1-4, the V gene TRBV7-9, with a weak D call TRBD1 (5 bases). The germline V and J ends were trimmed by 4 bases and 4 bases, with 19 bases remaining between them. Germline values: CDR1 SEHNR, CDR2 FQNEAQ (reference sequence). The CDR3 length is 17 residues. CDR3 DNA: TGTGCCAGCAGCTCGACCAGGGTAGGGCGCGGTAATGAAAAACTGTTTTTT. It codes for CASSSTRVGRGNEKLFF.

Only a few counts were recorded for this clonotype. V gene TRBV6-1 combines with J gene TRBJ1-6, with 10 bases aligning to TRBD1. V gave up 6 bases and J gave up 4 bases; unmatched junction bases: 6. Per germline, CDR1 MNHNS and CDR2 SASEGT. This CDR3 comprises 16 residues. The CDR3 sequence: CASSRQGAFYNSPLHF. The CDR3 nucleotides are TGTGCCAGCAGCCGACAGGGGGCTTTTTATAATTCACCCCTCCACTTT.

There are many counts of this clonotype. The genes are TRBV12-5 and TRBJ1-2; D not certain. Germline values: CDR1 LGHNT, CDR2 FRNRAP. V lost 2 bases, J lost 4 bases, and 14 bases lay in between. The CDR3 has 15 residues. In nucleotides, the CDR3 is TGTGCTAGTGGTTTGTCGCTCTCGGTGAGCTATGGCTACACCTTC. This sequence encodes CASGLSLSVSYGYTF. Variable domain in full (rest from reference TRBV12-5 and TRBJ1-2): DARVTQTPRHKVTEMGQEVTMRCQPILGHNTVFWYRQTMMQGLELLAYFRNRAPLDDSGMPKDRFSAEMPDATLATLKIQPSEPRDSAVYFCASGLSLSVSYGYTFGSGTRLTVV.

Comments on this clonotype: Since a much larger clone is just one base distant, this may be a read error. The J gene is TRBJ1-5, the V gene TRBV6-2 or TRBV6-3, with TRBD1 identical over 7 bases. Germline values: CDR1 MNHEY, CDR2 SVGEGT. The CDR3 is 14 residues long. The CDR3 protein is CAGRVGGEYQPQHF. CDR3 bases: TGTGCCGGCAGGGTAGGGGGCGAATATCAGCCCCAGCATTTT.

V and J are TRBV10-3 and TRBJ1-4, with 8 bases aligning to TRBD1. Per the germline V gene, CDR1 is ENHRY and CDR2 is SYGVKD. This CDR3 has 16 amino acids. The V and J ends lost 0 bases and 8 bases, in that order; junction bases with no gene match: 8. CDR3 DNA: TGTGCCATCAGTGAGTCAGGACAGGGAGGCGAGGAAAAACTGTTTTTT. Amino acid sequence: CAISESGQGGEEKLFF.

This clonotype was found many times. J is TRBJ1-2 and V is TRBV11-3; TRBD1 is a possible D gene (6 bases). Deletions cut 5 bases from V and 8 bases from J, with 15 bases between. This CDR3 comprises 13 residues. Germline V lookup: CDR1 SGHNT, CDR2 YENEEA. The chain's CDR3 is CASSPDRNLGYTF. The DNA for the CDR3 is TGTGCCAGCAGCCCCGACAGGAATCTCGGCTACACCTTC.

This clonotype was picked up a small number of times. The J gene is TRBJ2-3, the V gene TRBV7-8; D gene unclear. Germline CDR1 and CDR2: SGHVS and FQNEAQ. This CDR3 has 18 residues. V lost 1 base and J 3 bases, leaving 20 bases between the germline ends. For the CDR3, the DNA is TGTGCCAGCAGCTTAGAACCGTACTCTAGAAAGGTTACAGATACGCAGTATTTT. As protein: CASSLEPYSRKVTDTQYF.

The chain has TRBV6-5 and TRBJ1-5; D call uncertain. CDR3 size: 14 residues. With 2 bases removed from V and 7 bases from J, the gap between germline ends came to 12 bases. Per germline, CDR1 MNHEY and CDR2 SVGAGI. The CDR3 nucleotides read TGTGCCAGCAGTTACCCCGGGCCGACACAGCCCCAGCATTTT. Its protein product is CASSYPGPTQPQHF.

With respect to this clonotype: This may arise from a read error, as a much more abundant clone is one base away. CDR3 residues: CASSFVGNTGELFF. The CDR3 DNA sequence: TGTGCCAGCAGCTTCGTCGGGAACACCGGGGAGCTGTTTTTT. The chain employs TRBV7-9 and TRBJ2-2; D is unresolved. Germline V gene data show CDR1 as SEHNR and CDR2 as FQNEAQ (reference sequence). Trimming shortened V by 3 bases and J by 1 base, and 6 bases separated the two germline ends. The CDR3 contains 14 residues.

The V call is TRBV10-3, the J call TRBJ2-5, with a weak D call TRBD2 (5 bases). Germline V gives CDR1 ENHRY, CDR2 SYGVKD. This CDR3 has 10 amino acids. Trimming pared 10 bases from V and 4 bases from J, leaving 7 bases between. CDR3 amino acids: CATGVETQYF. The DNA for the CDR3 is TGTGCCACCGGGGTAGAGACCCAGTACTTC.

This clonotype was recorded at least ten times. The J gene is TRBJ1-5, the V gene TRBV27; D is uncertain. This CDR3 region has 14 residues. V gave up 5 bases and J gave up 6 bases, with 14 bases separating them. The V gene's germline CDR1 is MNHEY and CDR2 SMNVEV (reference sequence). The CDR3 loop is CASSRTAGSQPQHF. The DNA for the CDR3 is TGTGCCAGCAGTAGGACTGCGGGGAGTCAGCCCCAGCATTTT.

This clonotype turned up a few times. The chain uses TRBV7-9 and TRBJ1-2, with a possible D match to TRBD1 (6 bases). V was pared by 5 bases and J by 3 bases, with 13 bases between. Germline V lookup: CDR1 SEHNR, CDR2 FQNEAQ (reference sequence). This CDR3 comprises 14 residues. CDR3 loop: CASSADSADYGYTF. The CDR3 coding sequence is TGTGCCAGCAGCGCGGACAGCGCAGACTATGGCTACACCTTC.

This clonotype was recorded at least ten times. The CDR3, as DNA: TGTGCCAGCAGGACCGGGACAGGGGCTCAGCCCCAGCATTTT. Its translation: CASRTGTGAQPQHF. V gene TRBV6-1 combines with J gene TRBJ1-5; TRBD1 agrees at 10 bases. V lost 6 bases, J lost 6 bases, and 5 bases stayed unmatched. The CDR3 contains 14 residues. Germline CDR1 is MNHNS and CDR2 is SASEGT.

The V and J genes are TRBV11-3 and TRBJ2-5, with D hard to call. This CDR3 comprises 13 residues. Germline V gene lookup returns CDR1 SGHNT and CDR2 YENEEA. Trimming left V 3 bases short and J 5 bases short, with 10 bases between. CDR3 region: CASSLWLGETQYF. The CDR3 DNA sequence: TGTGCCAGCAGCTTGTGGTTGGGGGAGACCCAGTACTTC.

As regards this clonotype: It may be a read error: a sequence one base away is much more abundant. This chain links TRBV18 with TRBJ2-3, with D tentatively TRBD1 (5 bases). This CDR3 contains 12 residues. V was pared by 7 bases and J by 5 bases, with 10 bases between. Germline loops: CDR1 KGHSH, CDR2 LQKENI. The DNA of the CDR3 is TGTGCCAGCTGGGGCACCAGAGATACGCAGTATTTT. Amino acid sequence: CASWGTRDTQYF. Using reference TRBV18 and TRBJ2-3 for the parts outside the CDR3, the full variable domain is NAGVMQNPRHLVRRRGQEARLRCSPMKGHSHVYWYRQLPEEGLKFMVYLQKENIIDESGMPKERFSAEFPKEGPSILRIQQVVRGDSAAYFCASWGTRDTQYFGPGTRLTVL.

Of note for this clonotype: No conserved phenylalanine or tryptophan ends this CDR3, so it is likely a read error. The V gene is TRBV5-1, the J gene TRBJ1-1; D gene ambiguous. Germline V gene lookup returns CDR1 SGHRS and CDR2 YFSETQ. The CDR3 loop spans 13 amino acids. The CDR3 sequence is CAGSFSGGTEAFS. DNA of the CDR3: TGCGCCGGCAGCTTTTCCGGCGGCACTGAAGCTTTCTCT.

This clonotype was counted many times. CDR3 sequence (DNA): TGTGCCAGCAGTCCCGGGATCCCGAGCTCCTACAATGAGCAGTTCTTC. Translated: CASSPGIPSSYNEQFF. The chain uses TRBV12-3 or TRBV12-4 and TRBJ2-1, with a tentative D call TRBD2 (5 bases). The V end lost 5 bases, the J end lost 0 bases, and 14 bases lay between the germline ends. The length of the CDR3 is 16 residues.

The chain links TRBV19 to TRBJ1-5; 10 bases match TRBD1. The CDR3 has 15 residues. V shed 7 bases and J 5 bases; nucleotides not matched to a gene: 8. Germline CDR1 and CDR2: LNHDA and SQIVND (reference sequence). Here the CDR3 reads CASTPGQGLDQPQHF. The CDR3 DNA reads TGTGCCAGTACCCCGGGACAGGGGCTCGATCAGCCCCAGCATTTT.

The V call is TRBV9, the J call TRBJ2-7, with 8 bases lining up with TRBD1. After removal of 6 bases from V and 0 bases from J, the junction contained 5 bases not matched to a gene. Germline CDR1 is SGDLS and CDR2 is YYNGEE. The CDR3 contains 14 residues. The CDR3 region has the DNA TGTGCCAGCAATCCAGGGGGCCTCTCCTACGAGCAGTACTTC. Translated, it gives CASNPGGLSYEQYF. The entire variable domain, with the rest obtained from reference TRBV9 and TRBJ2-7, is as follows: DSGVTQTPKHLITATGQRVTLRCSPRSGDLSVYWYQQSLDQGLQFLIQYYNGEERAKGNILERFSAQQFPDLHSELNLSSLELGDSALYFCASNPGGLSYEQYFGPGTRLTVT.

Many counts were recorded for this clonotype. V usage is TRBV20-1 and J usage is TRBJ2-7, with D possibly matching TRBD2 (5 bases). Looked up from germline, CDR1 is DFQATT and CDR2 is SNEGSKA (reference sequence). The CDR3 consists of 13 residues. Trimming removed 3 bases from V and 6 bases from J, with 15 bases in between. The DNA for the CDR3 is TGCAGTGCTAGGTTTCGCACTAGTCGCGAGCAGTACTTC. Translating gives CSARFRTSREQYF.

This clonotype was seen many times. This chain connects TRBV11-2 to TRBJ2-1; a weak D match, TRBD1 (5 bases). Germline V gene data show CDR1 as SGHAT and CDR2 as FQNNGV. This CDR3 is built from 15 residues. V was trimmed by 4 bases and J by 0 bases, leaving 10 bases between them. The CDR3 reads CASSSTEASYNEQFF. The DNA for the CDR3 is TGTGCCAGCAGCTCGACAGAGGCCTCCTACAATGAGCAGTTCTTC.

This clonotype was seen repeatedly, ten times or more. The chain uses TRBV12-3 or TRBV12-4 and TRBJ1-5, with a weak D call TRBD1 (6 bases). The CDR3 is 14 amino acids. V lost 6 bases to trimming and J lost 9 bases, with 18 bases between them. CDR3 coding DNA: TGTGCCAGCAGGCCCGGGGGGCGAGGGGTGCCCCAGCATTTT. Protein product: CASRPGGRGVPQHF.

This clonotype has at least ten counts. The rearrangement uses TRBV20-1 and TRBJ2-7; 7 bases are a match to TRBD1. The length of the CDR3 is 15 residues. Per germline, CDR1 DFQATT and CDR2 SNEGSKA (reference sequence). V gave up 1 base and J gave up 2 bases; unmatched junction bases: 8. The CDR3 nucleotides are TGCAGTGCTAGAGTTCAAGACAGGGTCACCTACGAGCAGTACTTC. As protein: CSARVQDRVTYEQYF.

This clonotype was counted between two and nine times. This chain uses TRBV12-3 or TRBV12-4 with TRBJ1-2; D is possibly TRBD1 (5 bases). The CDR3 loop spans 13 amino acids. With 2 bases removed from V and 8 bases from J, the gap between germline ends came to 12 bases. The CDR3 DNA reads as TGTGCCAGCAGTTTATTTCAGGGACGGGGCTACACCTTC. Translated: CASSLFQGRGYTF.

This clonotype was observed a handful of times. V and J are TRBV27 and TRBJ1-5; 8 nucleotides agree with TRBD1. The germline V gene encodes CDR1 MNHEY and CDR2 SMNVEV (reference sequence). CDR3 size: 16 residues. Losses at the gene ends were 8 bases for V and 5 bases for J; bases not matched to a gene: 14. The CDR3 protein is CASAPGGRAIDQPQHF. The CDR3 nucleotides are TGTGCCAGCGCCCCAGGGGGCAGGGCGATCGATCAGCCCCAGCATTTT.

As regards this clonotype: A much larger clone differs from this one at a single base, so this may be a read error. In this CDR3 the conserved last residue, phenylalanine or tryptophan, is missing, so a read error is likely. V gene TRBV28 combines with J gene TRBJ1-5; 8 bases are shared with TRBD1. Per germline, CDR1 MDHEN and CDR2 SYDVKM. V shed 7 bases, J shed 11 bases, and the junction held 13 bases outside the gene matches. There are 14 residues in the CDR3. This chain's CDR3 is CASIPRTGRSAQHS. The CDR3, as DNA: TGTGCCAGCATCCCCCGGACAGGGAGGTCAGCCCAGCATTCT.